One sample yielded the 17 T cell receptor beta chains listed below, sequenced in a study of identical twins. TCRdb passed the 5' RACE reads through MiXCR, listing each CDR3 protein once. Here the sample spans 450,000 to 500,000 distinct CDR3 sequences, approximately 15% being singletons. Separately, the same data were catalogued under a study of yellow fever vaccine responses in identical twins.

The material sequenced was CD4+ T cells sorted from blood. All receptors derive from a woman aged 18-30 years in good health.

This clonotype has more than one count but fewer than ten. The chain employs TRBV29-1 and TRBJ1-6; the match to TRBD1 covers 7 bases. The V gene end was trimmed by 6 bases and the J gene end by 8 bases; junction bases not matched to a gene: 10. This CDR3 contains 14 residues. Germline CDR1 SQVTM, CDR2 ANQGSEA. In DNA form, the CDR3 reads TGCAGCGTCCAAACAGGGGCCGGGGATTCACCCCTCCACTTT. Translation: CSVQTGAGDSPLHF.

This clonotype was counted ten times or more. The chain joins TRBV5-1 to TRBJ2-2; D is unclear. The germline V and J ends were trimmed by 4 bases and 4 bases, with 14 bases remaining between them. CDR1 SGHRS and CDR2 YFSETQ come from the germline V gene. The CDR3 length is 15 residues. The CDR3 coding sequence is TGCGCCAGCAGCCTGAGTCTACCCAGCACCGGGGAGCTGTTTTTT. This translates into CASSLSLPSTGELFF.

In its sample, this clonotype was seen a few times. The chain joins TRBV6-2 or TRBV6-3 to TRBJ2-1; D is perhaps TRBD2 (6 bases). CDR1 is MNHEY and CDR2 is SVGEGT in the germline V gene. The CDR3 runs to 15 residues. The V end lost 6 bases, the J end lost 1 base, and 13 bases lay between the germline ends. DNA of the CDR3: TGTGCCAGCAGCCCCACTCGGGGGTCCTACAATGAGCAGTTCTTC. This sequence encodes CASSPTRGSYNEQFF.

Here the CDR3 reads CAISGRVQETQYF. In nucleotides, the CDR3 is TGTGCCATCAGTGGACGGGTCCAAGAGACCCAGTACTTC. This rearrangement joins TRBV10-3 to TRBJ2-5; D is undetermined. V was trimmed by 4 bases and J by 1 base, leaving 7 bases between them. Germline values: CDR1 ENHRY, CDR2 SYGVKD. This CDR3 spans 13 amino acids.

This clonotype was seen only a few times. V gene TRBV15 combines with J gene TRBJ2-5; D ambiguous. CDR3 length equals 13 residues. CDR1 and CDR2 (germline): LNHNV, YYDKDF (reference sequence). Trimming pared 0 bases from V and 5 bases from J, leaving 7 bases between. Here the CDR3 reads CATSREVFETQYF. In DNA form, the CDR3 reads TGTGCCACCAGCAGAGAAGTTTTCGAGACCCAGTACTTC.

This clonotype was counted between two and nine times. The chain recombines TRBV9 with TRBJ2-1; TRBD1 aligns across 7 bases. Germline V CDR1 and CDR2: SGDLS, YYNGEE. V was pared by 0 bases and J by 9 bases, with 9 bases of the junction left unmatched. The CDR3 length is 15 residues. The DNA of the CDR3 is TGTGCCAGCAGCGTAGGTGCGACAGGGATCAGTGAGCAGTTCTTC. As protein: CASSVGATGISEQFF.

The CDR3, as DNA: TGTGCCAGCGCTGCCGGGACAGCGAACACTGAAGCTTTCTTT. This gives the protein CASAAGTANTEAFF. The chain combines TRBV7-2 with TRBJ1-1, with TRBD1 identical over 7 bases. The CDR3 is made up of 14 amino acids. CDR1 is SGHTA and CDR2 is FQGNSA in the germline V gene. With V trimmed by 8 bases and J by 1 base, 7 bases remained unmatched.

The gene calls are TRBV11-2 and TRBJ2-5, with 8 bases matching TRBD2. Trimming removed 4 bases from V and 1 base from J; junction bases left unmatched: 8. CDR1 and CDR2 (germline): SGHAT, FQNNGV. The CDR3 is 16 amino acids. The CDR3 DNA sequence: TGTGCCAGCAGCTGGAGTGCTGCGGGGGGCCAAGAGACCCAGTACTTC. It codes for CASSWSAAGGQETQYF.

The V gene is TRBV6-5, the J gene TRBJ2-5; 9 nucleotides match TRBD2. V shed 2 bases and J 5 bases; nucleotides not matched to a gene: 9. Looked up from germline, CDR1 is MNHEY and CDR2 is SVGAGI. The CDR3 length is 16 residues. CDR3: CASSYPRGRVGETQYF. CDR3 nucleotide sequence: TGTGCCAGCAGTTACCCCCGCGGGAGGGTCGGCGAGACCCAGTACTTC.

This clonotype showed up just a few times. CDR3 residues: CASSSTSVGEQFF. The DNA of the CDR3 is TGTGCCAGCAGCTCTACCTCTGTAGGTGAGCAGTTCTTC. V and J are TRBV11-3 and TRBJ2-1; no clear D. CDR3 length: 13 residues. The ends were cut back, 4 bases at V and 9 bases at J, with 13 bases in the middle. Germline lookup yields CDR1 SGHNT and CDR2 YENEEA. The full variable domain, its missing parts supplied by reference TRBV11-3 and TRBJ2-1, is EAGVVQSPRYKIIEKKQPVAFWCNPISGHNTLYWYLQNLGQGPELLIRYENEEAVDDSQLPKDRFSAERLKGVDSTLKIQPAELGDSAVYLCASSSTSVGEQFFGPGTRLTVL.

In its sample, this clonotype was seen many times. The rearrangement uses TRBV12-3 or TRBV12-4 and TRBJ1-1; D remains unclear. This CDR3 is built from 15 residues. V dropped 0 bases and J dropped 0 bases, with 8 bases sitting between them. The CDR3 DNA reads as TGTGCCAGCAGTTTAGCCGGCGGCATGAACACTGAAGCTTTCTTT. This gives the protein CASSLAGGMNTEAFF.

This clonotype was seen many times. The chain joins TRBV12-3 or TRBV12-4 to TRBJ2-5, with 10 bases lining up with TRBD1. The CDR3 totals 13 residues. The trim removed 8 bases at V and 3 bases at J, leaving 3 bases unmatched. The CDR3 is CASGTGVEETQYF. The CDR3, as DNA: TGTGCCAGCGGGACAGGGGTAGAAGAGACCCAGTACTTC.

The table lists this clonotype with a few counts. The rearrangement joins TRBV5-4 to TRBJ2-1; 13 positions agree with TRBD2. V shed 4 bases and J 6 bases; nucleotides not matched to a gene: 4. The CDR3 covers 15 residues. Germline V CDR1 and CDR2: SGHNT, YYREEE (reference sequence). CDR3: CASSRTSGGVNEQFF. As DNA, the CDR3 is TGTGCCAGCAGCCGGACTAGCGGGGGAGTCAATGAGCAGTTCTTC.

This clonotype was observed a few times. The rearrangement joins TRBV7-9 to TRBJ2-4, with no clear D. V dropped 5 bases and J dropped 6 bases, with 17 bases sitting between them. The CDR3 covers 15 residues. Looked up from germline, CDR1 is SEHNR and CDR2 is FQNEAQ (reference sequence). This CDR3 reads CASSPGWPAGNIQYF. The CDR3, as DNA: TGTGCCAGCAGCCCCGGGTGGCCAGCCGGAAACATTCAGTACTTC.

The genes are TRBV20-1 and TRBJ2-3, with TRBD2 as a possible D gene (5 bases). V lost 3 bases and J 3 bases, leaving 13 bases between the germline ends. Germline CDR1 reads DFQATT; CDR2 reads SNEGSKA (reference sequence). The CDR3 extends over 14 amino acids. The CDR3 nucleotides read TGCAGTGCTAGGGCGGCGGGCAGGACAGATACGCAGTATTTT. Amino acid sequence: CSARAAGRTDTQYF.

The CDR3 loop is CASSQAEMGLASNTGELFF. Here the CDR3 DNA reads TGTGCCAGCAGCCAAGCAGAGATGGGACTAGCGTCGAACACCGGGGAGCTGTTTTTT. The chain couples TRBV14 to TRBJ2-2; TRBD2 aligns across 10 bases. The CDR3 contains 19 residues. Germline trimming cut 1 base from V and 0 bases from J; bases unmatched to any gene: 8. Germline V gene sequence: CDR1 SGHDN, CDR2 FVKESK.

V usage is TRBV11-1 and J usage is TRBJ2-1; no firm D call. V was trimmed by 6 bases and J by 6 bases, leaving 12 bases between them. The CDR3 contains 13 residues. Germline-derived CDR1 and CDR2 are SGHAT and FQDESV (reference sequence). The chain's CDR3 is CASSNKPSNEQFF. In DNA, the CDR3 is TGTGCCAGCAGTAATAAGCCCTCCAATGAGCAGTTCTTC.